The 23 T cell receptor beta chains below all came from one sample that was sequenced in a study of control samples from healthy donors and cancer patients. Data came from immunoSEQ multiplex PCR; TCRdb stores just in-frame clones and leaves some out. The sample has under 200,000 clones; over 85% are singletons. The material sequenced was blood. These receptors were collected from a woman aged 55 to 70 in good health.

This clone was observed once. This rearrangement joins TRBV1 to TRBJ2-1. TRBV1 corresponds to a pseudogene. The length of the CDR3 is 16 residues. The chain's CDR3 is CTSSHKVLYSYNEQFF. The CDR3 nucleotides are TGCACCAGCAGCCATAAAGTCCTGTACTCCTACAATGAGCAGTTCTTC.

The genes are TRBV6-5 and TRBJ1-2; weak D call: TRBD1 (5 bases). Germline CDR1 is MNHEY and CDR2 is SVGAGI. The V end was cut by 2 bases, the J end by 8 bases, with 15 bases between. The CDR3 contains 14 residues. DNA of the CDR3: TGTGCCAGCAGTTACAGGGCCCTTAGGGGCGGCTACACCTTC. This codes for CASSYRALRGGYTF.

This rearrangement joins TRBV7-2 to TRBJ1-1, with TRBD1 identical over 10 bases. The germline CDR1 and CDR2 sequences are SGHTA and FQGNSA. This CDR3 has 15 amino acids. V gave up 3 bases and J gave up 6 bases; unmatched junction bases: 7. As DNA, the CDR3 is TGTGCCAGCAGCTTCACCGGGACAGGGGAGGCTGAAGCTTTCTTT. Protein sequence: CASSFTGTGEAEAFF.

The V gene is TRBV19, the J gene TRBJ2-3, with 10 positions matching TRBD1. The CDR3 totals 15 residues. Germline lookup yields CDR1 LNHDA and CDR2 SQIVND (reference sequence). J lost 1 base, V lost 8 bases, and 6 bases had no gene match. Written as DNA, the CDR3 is TGTGCCAGTCGGGACAGGGGACTTCGCACAGATACGCAGTATTTT. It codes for CASRDRGLRTDTQYF.

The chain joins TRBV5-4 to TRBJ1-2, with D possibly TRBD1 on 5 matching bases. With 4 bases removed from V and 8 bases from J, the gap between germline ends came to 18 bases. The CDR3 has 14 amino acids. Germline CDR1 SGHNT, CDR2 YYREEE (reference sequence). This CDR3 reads CASSGSHFGAGYTF. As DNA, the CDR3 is TGTGCCAGCAGCGGTTCCCATTTTGGGGCGGGCTACACCTTC. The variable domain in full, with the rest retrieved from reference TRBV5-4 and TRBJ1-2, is ETGVTQSPTHLIKTRGQQVTLRCSSQSGHNTVSWYQQALGQGPQFIFQYYREEENGRGNFPPRFSGLQFPNYSSELNVNALELDDSALYLCASSGSHFGAGYTFGSGTRLTVV.

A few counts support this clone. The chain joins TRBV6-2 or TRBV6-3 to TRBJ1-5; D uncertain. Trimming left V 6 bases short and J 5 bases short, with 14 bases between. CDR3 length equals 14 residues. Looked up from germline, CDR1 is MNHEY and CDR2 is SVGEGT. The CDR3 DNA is TGTGCCAGCAGCCGAGACTCAGTTTATCAGCCCCAGCATTTT. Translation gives CASSRDSVYQPQHF.

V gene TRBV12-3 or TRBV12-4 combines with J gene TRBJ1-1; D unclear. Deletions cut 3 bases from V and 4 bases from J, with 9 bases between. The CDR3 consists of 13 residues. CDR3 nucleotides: TGTGCCAGCAGTTTGGGGATATCCACTGAAGCTTTCTTT. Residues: CASSLGISTEAFF.

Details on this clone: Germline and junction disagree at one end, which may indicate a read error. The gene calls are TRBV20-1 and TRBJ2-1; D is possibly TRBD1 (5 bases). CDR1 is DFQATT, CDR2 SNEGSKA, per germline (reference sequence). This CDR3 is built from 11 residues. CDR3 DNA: TGCAGTGCTGTCACAGGTCTTCCCGCAATCTTC. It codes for CSAVTGLPAIF.

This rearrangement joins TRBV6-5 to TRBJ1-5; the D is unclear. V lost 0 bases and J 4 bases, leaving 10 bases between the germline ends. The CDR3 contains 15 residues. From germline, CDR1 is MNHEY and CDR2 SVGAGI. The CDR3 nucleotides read TGTGCCAGCAGTTACTCATACGCGGCGAATCAGCCCCAGCATTTT. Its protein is CASSYSYAANQPQHF.

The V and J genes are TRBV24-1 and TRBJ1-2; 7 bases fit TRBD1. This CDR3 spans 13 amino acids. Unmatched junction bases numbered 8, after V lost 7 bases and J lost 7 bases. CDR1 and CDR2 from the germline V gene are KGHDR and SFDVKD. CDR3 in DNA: TGTGCCACCAGCGATGACAGGGAGGCTGGCTACACCTTC. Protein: CATSDDREAGYTF.

DNA of the CDR3: TGTGCCAGCAGCTGGGGGTCAAGGAACACTTACACAGATACGCAGTATTTT. It specifies CASSWGSRNTYTDTQYF. The chain combines TRBV5-4 with TRBJ2-3, with D perhaps TRBD1 or TRBD2 (5 bases each). The CDR3 runs to 17 residues. The germline V gene has CDR1 SGHNT and CDR2 YYREEE (reference sequence). Trimming took 3 bases from V and 2 from J, leaving 19 bases between them.

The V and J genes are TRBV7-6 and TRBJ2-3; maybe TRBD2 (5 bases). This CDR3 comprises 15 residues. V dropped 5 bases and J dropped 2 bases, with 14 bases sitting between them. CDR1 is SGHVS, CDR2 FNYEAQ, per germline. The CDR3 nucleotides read TGTGCCAGCAGCCCCCAGAGCGGCTACACAGATACGCAGTATTTT. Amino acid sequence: CASSPQSGYTDTQYF.

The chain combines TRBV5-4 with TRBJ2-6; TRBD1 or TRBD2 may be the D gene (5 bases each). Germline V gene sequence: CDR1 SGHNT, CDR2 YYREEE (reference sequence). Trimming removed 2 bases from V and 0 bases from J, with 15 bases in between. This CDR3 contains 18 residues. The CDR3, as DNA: TGTGCCAGCAGCTTCATATGGGGGACGTCCTCTGGGGCCAACGTCCTGACTTTC. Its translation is CASSFIWGTSSGANVLTF.

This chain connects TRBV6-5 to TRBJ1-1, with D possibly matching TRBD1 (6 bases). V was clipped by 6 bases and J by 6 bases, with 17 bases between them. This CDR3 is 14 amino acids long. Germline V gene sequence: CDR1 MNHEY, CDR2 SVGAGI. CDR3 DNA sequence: TGTGCCAGCAGGGGAGGGGTACAGGGCCCTGAAGCTTTCTTT. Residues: CASRGGVQGPEAFF.

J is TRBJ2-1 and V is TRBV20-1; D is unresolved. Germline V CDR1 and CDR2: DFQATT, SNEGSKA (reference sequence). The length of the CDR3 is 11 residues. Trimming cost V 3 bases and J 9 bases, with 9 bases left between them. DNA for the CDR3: TGCAGTGCTAGCTTGAGGACTGAGCAGTTCTTC. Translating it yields CSASLRTEQFF.

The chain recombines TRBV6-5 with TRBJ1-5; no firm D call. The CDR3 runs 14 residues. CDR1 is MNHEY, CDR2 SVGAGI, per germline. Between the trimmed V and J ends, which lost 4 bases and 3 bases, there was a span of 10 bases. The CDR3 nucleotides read TGTGCCAGCAGTTTGTCAGTAAACAATCAGCCCCAGCATTTT. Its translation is CASSLSVNNQPQHF.

CDR3 sequence reads: CASSQRGITGNTIYF. The CDR3 DNA reads TGTGCCAGCAGCCAACGGGGGATCACTGGAAACACCATATATTTT. The genes are TRBV3-1 (or the pseudogene TRBV3-2) and TRBJ1-3, with TRBD1 as a possible D gene (5 bases). CDR1 is LGHDT, CDR2 YNNKEL, per germline (reference sequence). This CDR3 is built from 15 residues. Deletions cut 2 bases from V and 2 bases from J, with 10 bases between.

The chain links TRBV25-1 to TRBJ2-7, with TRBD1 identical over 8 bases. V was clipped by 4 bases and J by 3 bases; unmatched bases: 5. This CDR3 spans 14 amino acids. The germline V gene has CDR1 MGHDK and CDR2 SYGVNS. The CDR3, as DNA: TGTGCCAGCAGTGCGTACGACAGGGGCTACGAGCAGTACTTC. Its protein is CASSAYDRGYEQYF.

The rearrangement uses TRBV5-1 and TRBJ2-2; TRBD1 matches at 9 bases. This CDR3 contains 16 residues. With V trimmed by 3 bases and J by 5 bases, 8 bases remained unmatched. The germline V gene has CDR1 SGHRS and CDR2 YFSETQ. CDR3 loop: CASSSQGAPATGELFF. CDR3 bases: TGCGCCAGCAGCTCACAGGGGGCCCCGGCTACCGGGGAGCTGTTTTTT.

For the CDR3, the DNA is TGTGCCAGCACCTCGGGGCTAGACGGCAATCAGCCCCAGCATTTT. Translated, it gives CASTSGLDGNQPQHF. The chain has TRBV5-8 and TRBJ1-5; the D gene is possibly TRBD1 (5 bases). The V gene lost 6 bases and the J gene lost 2 bases, with 15 bases spanning the gap. Germline CDR1 is SGHTS and CDR2 is YDEGEE. This CDR3 has 15 residues.

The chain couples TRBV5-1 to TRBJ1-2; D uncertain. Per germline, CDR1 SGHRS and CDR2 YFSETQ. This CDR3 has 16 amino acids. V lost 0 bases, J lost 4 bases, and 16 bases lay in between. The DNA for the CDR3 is TGCGCCAGCAGCTTGGTCAGCGATCGGTGGGGCTATGGCTACACCTTC. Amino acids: CASSLVSDRWGYGYTF.

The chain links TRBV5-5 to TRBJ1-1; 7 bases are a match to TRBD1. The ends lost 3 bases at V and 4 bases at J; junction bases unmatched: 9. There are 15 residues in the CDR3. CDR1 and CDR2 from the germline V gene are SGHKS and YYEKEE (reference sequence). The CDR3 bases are TGTGCCAGCAGCTCGTTACAGGGGATGACCACTGAAGCTTTCTTT. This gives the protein CASSSLQGMTTEAFF.

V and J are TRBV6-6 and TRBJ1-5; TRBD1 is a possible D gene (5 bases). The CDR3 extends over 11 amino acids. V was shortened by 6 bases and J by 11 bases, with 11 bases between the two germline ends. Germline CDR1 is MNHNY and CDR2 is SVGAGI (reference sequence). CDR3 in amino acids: CASSYEGAQHF. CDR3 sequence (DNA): TGTGCCAGCAGCTATGAAGGGGCCCAGCATTTT.